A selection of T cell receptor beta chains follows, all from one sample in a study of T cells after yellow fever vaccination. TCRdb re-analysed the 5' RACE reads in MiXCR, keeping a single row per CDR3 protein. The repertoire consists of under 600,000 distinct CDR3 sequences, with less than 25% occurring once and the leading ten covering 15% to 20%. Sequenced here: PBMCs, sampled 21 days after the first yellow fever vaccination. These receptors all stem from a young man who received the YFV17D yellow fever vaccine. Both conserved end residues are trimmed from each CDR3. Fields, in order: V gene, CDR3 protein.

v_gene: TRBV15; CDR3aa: ATSSYRGQGETQY
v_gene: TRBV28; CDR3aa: ASSGGQNYEQY
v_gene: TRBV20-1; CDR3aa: SASIGSGVTEQF
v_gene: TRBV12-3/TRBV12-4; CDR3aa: ASSQGWGGELF
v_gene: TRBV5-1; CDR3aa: ASSPGHRANTEAF
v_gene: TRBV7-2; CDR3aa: ASSHGGDYNSPLH
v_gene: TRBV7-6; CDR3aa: ASSLGGSLNTEAF
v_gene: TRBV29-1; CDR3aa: SVWTGAGNTIY
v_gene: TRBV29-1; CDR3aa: SVVSREADTQY
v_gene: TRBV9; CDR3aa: ASSVGGAGYNEQF
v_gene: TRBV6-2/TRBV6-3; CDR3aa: ASRPDDQETQY
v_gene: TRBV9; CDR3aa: ASGIPWGQGANTGELF
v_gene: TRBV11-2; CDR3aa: ASSLSPGGGDETQY
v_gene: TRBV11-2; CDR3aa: ASSLVLLAISRLTNTGELF
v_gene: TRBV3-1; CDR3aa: ASSQGSLTAPY
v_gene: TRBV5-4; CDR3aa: ASSLDRQAYNEQF
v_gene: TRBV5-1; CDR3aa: ASSVGGRFNTDTQY
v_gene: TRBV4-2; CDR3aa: ASSRGLAPKVSTDTQY
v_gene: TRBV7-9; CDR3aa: ASSLALAEAF
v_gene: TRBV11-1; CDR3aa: ASSKTGFEDTQY
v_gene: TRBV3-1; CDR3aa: ASSQARGGSPLH
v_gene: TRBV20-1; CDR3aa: SAKPYIVYNEQF
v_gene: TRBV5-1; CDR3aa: ASRGDVTDTQY
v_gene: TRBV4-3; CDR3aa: ASSQDGRGGAGDTQY
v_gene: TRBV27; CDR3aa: ASSHRSTDSQY
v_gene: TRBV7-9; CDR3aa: ASSFMASDTQY
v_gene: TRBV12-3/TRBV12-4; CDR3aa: ASTDGALNSPLH
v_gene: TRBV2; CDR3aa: ASRPGQGPDTQY
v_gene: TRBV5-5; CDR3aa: ASSSQGAGGYT
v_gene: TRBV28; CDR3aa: ASTLGPGRKNSPLH
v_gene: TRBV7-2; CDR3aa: ASTQGAGRRNEQF
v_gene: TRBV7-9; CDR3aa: ASSPRQEGVLPGYT
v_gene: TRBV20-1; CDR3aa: SAVQGKETQY
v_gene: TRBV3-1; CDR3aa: ASSHKLATHSGANVLT
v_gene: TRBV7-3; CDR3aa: ASSLMGGPSDEQF
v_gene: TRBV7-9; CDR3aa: ASSSHRGETYEQY
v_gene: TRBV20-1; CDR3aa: TVGGGASYNEQF
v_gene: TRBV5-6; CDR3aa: ASSPGASRETQY
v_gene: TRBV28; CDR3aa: AEGQDGNTIY
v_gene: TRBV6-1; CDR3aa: ASSPKLGLGETQY
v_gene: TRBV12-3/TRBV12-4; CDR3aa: ASRLNTGELF
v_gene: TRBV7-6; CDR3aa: ASSLGQVYYEQY
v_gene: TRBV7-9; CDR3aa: ATRDFPNEQF
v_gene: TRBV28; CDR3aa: ASRLMGQGNNEQF
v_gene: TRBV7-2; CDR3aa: ASSPAHGVIGKLF
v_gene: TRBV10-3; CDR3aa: AISTTSGGTDTQY
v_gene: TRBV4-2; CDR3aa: ASSQDFPGEKLF
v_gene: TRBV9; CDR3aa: ASSPGGVYNEQF
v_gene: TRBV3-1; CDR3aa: ASSQDPPQRGGSYNEQF
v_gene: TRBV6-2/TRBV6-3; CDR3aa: ASSYPPDEAF
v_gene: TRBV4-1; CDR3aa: ASSQGVSTEAF
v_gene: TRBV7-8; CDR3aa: ASSRPLTDTQY
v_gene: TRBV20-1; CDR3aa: SALGGVSTDTQY
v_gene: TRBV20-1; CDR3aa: SATQGQEGYGYT
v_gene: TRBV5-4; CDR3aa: ASSLGAGTQLPGADTQY